Described below is a single TCR beta chain sequence and its context. These data are taken from a study of CD8 T cells in Susac syndrome. The CDR3 is made up of 15 amino acids. Germline V CDR1 and CDR2: KGHDR, SFDVKD. V was pared by 4 bases and J by 3 bases, with 15 bases between. A quantity of 0.5 to 1 ug RNA underwent reverse transcription using random hexamers. TCR beta CDR3 was amplified by immunoSEQ multiplex PCR. This amplification extended across 54 Vbeta and 13 Jbeta segments. TCRdb called the immunoSEQ multiplex PCR reads again in MiXCR, with one record for every CDR3 protein. The sample holds approximately 180,000 distinct CDR3 sequences, 95% seen once.

Source material: CD4+ T cells from PBMCs. This chain joins TRBV24-1 and TRBJ2-7, with D possibly TRBD2 on 5 matching bases. The receptor comes from a human donor with multiple sclerosis. In DNA, the CDR3 is TGTGCCACCAGTGAAGGCGGGTCTCGTAACTACGAGCAGTACTTC. It encodes CATSEGGSRNYEQYF.